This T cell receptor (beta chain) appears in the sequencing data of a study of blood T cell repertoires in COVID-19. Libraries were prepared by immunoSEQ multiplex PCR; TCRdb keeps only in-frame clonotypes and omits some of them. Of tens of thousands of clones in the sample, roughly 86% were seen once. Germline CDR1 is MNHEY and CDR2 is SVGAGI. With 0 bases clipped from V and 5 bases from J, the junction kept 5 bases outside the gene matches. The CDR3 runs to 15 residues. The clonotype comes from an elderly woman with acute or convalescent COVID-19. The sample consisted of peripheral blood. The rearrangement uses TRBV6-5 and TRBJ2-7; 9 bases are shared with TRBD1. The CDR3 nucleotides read TGTGCCAGCAGTTACTCGAACAGGGGGCGGAACGAGCAGTACTTC. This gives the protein CASSYSNRGRNEQYF.